Presented here are 18 T cell receptor beta chains from one specimen sequenced in a study of T cells expressing NK-cell markers. TCRdb re-called the 5' RACE reads; one entry per CDR3 protein, DNA not given. This sample's clone table lists roughly 450,000 distinct CDR3 sequences. The sequencing input was blood T cells: a sorted CD56 or NKG2C T cell subset, CD4+ or CD8+ T cells, or bulk PBMC T cells (not recorded which). These receptors were taken from a woman aged 50 to 60 in good health.

The V and J genes are TRBV7-3 and TRBJ2-3; the D call of TRBD1 rests on TCRdb alone, since no DNA is present to check it. Germline values: CDR1 SGHTA, CDR2 FQGTGA. There are 14 residues in the CDR3. Here the CDR3 reads CASSLLGGFDTQYF. Full variable domain (remainder filled in from reference TRBV7-3 and TRBJ2-3): GAGVSQTPSNKVTEKGKYVELRCDPISGHTALYWYRQSLGQGPEFLIYFQGTGAADDSGLPNDRFFAVRPEGSVSTLKIQRTERGDSAVYLCASSLLGGFDTQYFGPGTRLTVL.

The chain recombines TRBV24-1 with TRBJ2-5; TCRdb lists TRBD2, though no DNA is available to test this call. The CDR3 runs 16 residues. The germline CDR1 and CDR2 sequences are KGHDR and SFDVKD. CDR3 sequence: CATSDPQLADQETQYF.

The gene calls are TRBV7-8 and TRBJ1-4; the D call of TRBD1 rests on TCRdb alone, since no DNA is present to check it. Germline CDR1 reads SGHVS; CDR2 reads FQNEAQ. The CDR3 length is 14 residues. The CDR3 is CASSLGRVGEKLFF.

J is TRBJ2-7 and V is TRBV7-9. Germline V gives CDR1 SEHNR, CDR2 FQNEAQ (reference sequence). The CDR3 contains 14 residues. The chain's CDR3 is CASSPTANVYEQYF.

The chain carries TRBV12-3 or TRBV12-4 and TRBJ1-4; TCRdb's D call of TRBD1 is untestable without DNA. This CDR3 is 14 amino acids long. The CDR3 spells CASSSRTGQGKLFF.

The chain has TRBV4-2 and TRBJ2-2; TCRdb reports TRBD2, a call that lacks DNA to check it against. Germline V lookup: CDR1 LGHNA, CDR2 YNFKEQ. This CDR3 spans 21 amino acids. The CDR3 spells CASSENGLAVRGPLNTGELFF.

CDR3 sequence reads: CASTGAGVIETQYF. The chain links TRBV28 to TRBJ2-5; TCRdb's assignment of TRBD1 cannot be checked, as there is no DNA. CDR1 and CDR2 (germline): MDHEN, SYDVKM. This CDR3 has 14 amino acids.

J is TRBJ2-7 and V is TRBV2; TCRdb indicates TRBD2, and absent DNA this call remains unverified. The CDR3 runs 13 residues. Germline-derived CDR1 and CDR2 are SNHLY and FYNNEI. CDR3 sequence reads: CASLRDLSYEQYF.

The J gene is TRBJ2-3, the V gene TRBV6-2 or TRBV6-3; TCRdb returns TRBD2, unconfirmable since there is no DNA. This CDR3 spans 15 amino acids. The germline gives CDR1 MNHEY, CDR2 SVGEGT. CDR3 sequence reads: CASRPGTSGSYTQYF.

The V and J genes are TRBV5-1 and TRBJ2-7. The CDR3 extends over 15 amino acids. CDR1 is SGHRS and CDR2 is YFSETQ in the germline V gene. CDR3 amino acids: CASSLARVGNWEQYF.

J is TRBJ1-4 and V is TRBV3-1; TCRdb outputs TRBD1, but without DNA this stays unchecked. Germline V gene data show CDR1 as LGHDT and CDR2 as YNNKEL (reference sequence). This CDR3 region has 15 residues. CDR3 in amino acids: CASSQVRGANEKLFF.

The gene calls are TRBV5-1 and TRBJ2-5; TCRdb gives TRBD2 as the D gene, but with no DNA this cannot be confirmed. Germline V CDR1 and CDR2: SGHRS, YFSETQ. The CDR3 loop spans 14 amino acids. Here the CDR3 reads CASGEPGGGETQYF.

The chain employs TRBV14 and TRBJ2-1; as DNA is missing, the TRBD2 call by TCRdb cannot be tested. Germline V gives CDR1 SGHDN, CDR2 FVKESK. The CDR3 consists of 18 residues. The CDR3 reads CASSQDRLAGGMYNEQFF.

The genes are TRBV29-1 and TRBJ2-7; the TCRdb D gene call, TRBD2, has no DNA to confirm it. The length of the CDR3 is 15 residues. CDR1 and CDR2 (germline): SQVTM, ANQGSEA. The CDR3 protein is CSVEAGSTRAYEQYF.

The chain is built from TRBV6-5 and TRBJ2-1; without DNA, the TCRdb call of TRBD2 cannot be checked. The CDR3 runs to 14 residues. Germline V gene sequence: CDR1 MNHEY, CDR2 SVGAGI. The CDR3 here is CASSRTSTLNEQFF.

The rearrangement links TRBV10-3 to TRBJ2-1; as DNA is missing, the TRBD2 call by TCRdb cannot be tested. CDR1 is ENHRY and CDR2 is SYGVKD in the germline V gene. This CDR3 has 17 amino acids. The CDR3 is CAIRRTSGVSSYNEQFF.

The rearrangement links TRBV24-1 to TRBJ2-5; TCRdb designates TRBD2, a call that cannot be tested without DNA. The CDR3 is 16 residues long. Germline values: CDR1 KGHDR, CDR2 SFDVKD. CDR3: CATSDPQAGDQETQYF.

CDR3 region: CASGTSGSIYEQYF. This chain connects TRBV28 to TRBJ2-7; TCRdb's D gene call, TRBD2, goes unchecked for lack of DNA. CDR3 length equals 14 residues. Per germline, CDR1 MDHEN and CDR2 SYDVKM.